The sequence of this T cell receptor beta chain was determined in a study of T cell responses to AZD1222 COVID-19 vaccine. Study-level findings and limits: Reportedly, nearly half the spike-specific TCRs target unmutated variant regions. With two AZD1222 doses given, Spike-specific TCR breadth and depth both rose. Repertoire collection took place solely once the T cell response had peaked.

This clone is a singleton in its sample. As yet, its antigen is unknown. The trim removed 4 bases at V and 0 bases at J, leaving 10 bases unmatched. The CDR3 spans 19 residues. Germline CDR1 is SGHKS and CDR2 is YYEKEE (reference sequence). Sequencing used immunoSEQ multiplex PCR; TCRdb keeps in-frame clones, though not all of them. Of roughly 120,000 clones in the sample, just over 85% were seen once. This sequence was found in an adult who received the AZD1222 COVID-19 vaccine. The sequences come from peripheral blood, collected 28 days after the second AZD1222 dose. This chain connects TRBV5-5 to TRBJ1-6, with 10 nucleotides matching TRBD1. The CDR3 spells CASSPGTGERGSYNSPLHF. In DNA form, the CDR3 reads TGTGCCAGCAGCCCCGGGACAGGGGAGAGGGGCTCCTATAATTCACCCCTCCACTTT.